The entry that follows covers one T cell receptor (beta chain) sequence. This table comes from immunoSEQ multiplex PCR, and its TCRdb copy is limited to in-frame clones, with some not included. The sample lists some 44,000 clones; just under 95% were seen once. Trimming took off 5 bases at V and 0 bases at J, with 5 bases between the two ends. Looked up from germline, CDR1 is MNHEY and CDR2 is SMNVEV (reference sequence). The CDR3 spans 13 residues. The entry originates in a study of T cell changes during pregnancy in multiple sclerosis. The chain is built from TRBV27 and TRBJ2-1; D uncertain. The specimen comprised CD4+ T cells from peripheral blood mononuclear cells, sampled in the third trimester of pregnancy. This TCR came from a female donor with multiple sclerosis, enrolled in a pregnancy study. The DNA for the CDR3 is TGTGCCAGCAGTCCGGGCTCCTACAATGAGCAGTTCTTC. This gives the protein CASSPGSYNEQFF.